The next 3 T cell receptor beta chains were all read from a single sample in a study of cytomegalovirus exposure and HLA in healthy donors. PCR amplification relied on 60 Vbeta primers (plus 13 Jbeta primers). Assay: immunoSEQ multiplex PCR; the TCRdb copy retains only in-frame clones and omits some. The sample lists about 130,000 clones, over 15% occurring once. The source material was PBMCs. These receptors originate from a female donor in good health and CMV-seropositive.

This clone was found a few times. J is TRBJ1-1 and V is TRBV28; tentative D call: TRBD1 (5 bases). Looked up from germline, CDR1 is MDHEN and CDR2 is SYDVKM. CDR3 length: 14 residues. V lost 7 bases and J 0 bases, leaving 12 bases between the germline ends. The CDR3 nucleotides read TGTGCCAGCACCCTAGAACAGGTGAACACTGAAGCTTTCTTT. As protein: CASTLEQVNTEAFF.

This clone was found a few times. This chain connects TRBV7-2 to TRBJ1-1; D unresolved. V lost 5 bases and J lost 2, with 12 bases in between. CDR3 length: 14 residues. CDR1 and CDR2 (germline): SGHTA, FQGNSA. In DNA, the CDR3 is TGTGCCAGCAGCCCCCCGAGCGTTAACACTGAAGCTTTCTTT. Protein product: CASSPPSVNTEAFF.

The chain recombines TRBV30 with TRBJ1-6, with D perhaps matching TRBD1 (5 bases). CDR3 length: 16 residues. Germline V gene data show CDR1 as GTSNPN and CDR2 as SVGIG (reference sequence). Trimming shortened V by 5 bases and J by 4 bases, and 18 bases separated the two germline ends. Written as DNA, the CDR3 is TGTGCCTGGGGAACCCGGCAGGGTGTGTATAATTCACCCCTCCACTTT. It yields the protein CAWGTRQGVYNSPLHF. Variable domain in full (rest from reference TRBV30 and TRBJ1-6): SQTIHQWPATLVQPVGSPLSLECTVEGTSNPNLYWYRQAAGRGLQLLFYSVGIGQISSEVPQNLSASRPQDRQFILSSKKLLLSDSGFYLCAWGTRQGVYNSPLHFGNGTRLTVT.